A selection of T cell receptor beta chains follows, all from one sample in a study of tumor-infiltrating lymphocytes in primary liver carcinoma. TCRdb ran MiXCR on the multiplex PCR reads and lists one entry per CDR3 protein. The table has approximately 120,000 distinct CDR3 sequences, 50% to 80% seen once. Sequencing input: liver tumor tissue from sampling region 3. Receptor source: an older woman with primary liver carcinoma and hepatitis B virus infection. CDR3s include the opening cysteine and the closing phenylalanine or tryptophan.

cdr3_length: 13
v_call: TRBV10-2
cdr3_aa: CVSSETAYNEQFF

cdr3_length: 15
v_call: TRBV29-1
cdr3_aa: CSVAIGIGSNQPQHF

cdr3_length: 14
v_call: TRBV28
cdr3_aa: CVSSGTSTNEKLFF

cdr3_length: 15
v_call: TRBV11-2
cdr3_aa: CASSLILVAYNEQFF

cdr3_length: 13
v_call: TRBV7-3
cdr3_aa: CASSLRREKEQFF

cdr3_length: 15
v_call: TRBV28
cdr3_aa: CACRKAQGSNQPQHF

cdr3_length: 14
v_call: TRBV4-1
cdr3_aa: CASSQDLLGYEQYF

cdr3_length: 13
v_call: TRBV11-1
cdr3_aa: CVSNIGRSDTQYF

cdr3_length: 17
v_call: TRBV11-2
cdr3_aa: CASSHTPASGQKSIQYF

cdr3_length: 12
v_call: TRBV11-1
cdr3_aa: CASNPDRNEQFF

cdr3_length: 15
v_call: TRBV2
cdr3_aa: CANSAQGVHQGTQYF

cdr3_length: 13
v_call: TRBV6-1
cdr3_aa: CASSDRQGYGCTF

cdr3_length: 14
v_call: TRBV5-1
cdr3_aa: CATQKGENTVELFF

cdr3_length: 18
v_call: TRBV11-3
cdr3_aa: CVSSLGQGGRADCNEQFF

cdr3_length: 13
v_call: TRBV12-3/TRBV12-4
cdr3_aa: CASSSRTHHVQYF

cdr3_length: 14
v_call: TRBV11-2
cdr3_aa: CVSSGRGLRETQYF

cdr3_length: 14
v_call: TRBV12-3/TRBV12-4
cdr3_aa: CVSSLTANTGELVF

cdr3_length: 14
v_call: TRBV28
cdr3_aa: CASWAGDGGTEDFF

cdr3_length: 14
v_call: TRBV6-5
cdr3_aa: CAGSSQGANTEAFF

cdr3_length: 11
v_call: TRBV5-1
cdr3_aa: CASRDRDLQYF

cdr3_length: 18
v_call: TRBV11-2
cdr3_aa: CASVLAPLAGGQNDEQFF

cdr3_length: 18
v_call: TRBV11-3
cdr3_aa: CARSLGQGGRAGYSEQFF

cdr3_length: 13
v_call: TRBV5-8
cdr3_aa: CASSPGTTDTQYF

cdr3_length: 18
v_call: TRBV14
cdr3_aa: CASSQENFWGTSTYEQNF

cdr3_length: 13
v_call: TRBV12-3/TRBV12-4
cdr3_aa: CASSLRGGRGYTF

cdr3_length: 13
v_call: TRBV29-1
cdr3_aa: CSVQTAFQETQYF